This entry features one T cell receptor (beta chain) sequence. With 1 base clipped from V and 9 bases from J, the junction kept 4 bases outside the gene matches. This CDR3 has 14 residues. Germline V CDR1 and CDR2: GTSNPN, SVGIG (reference sequence). Sequenced by immunoSEQ multiplex PCR; TCRdb stores in-frame clones only, minus some. The sample shows approximately 1.5 million clones, 95% to 99% of them seen only once. The entry originates in a study of shared clonotypes between healthy human individuals. The rearrangement links TRBV30 to TRBJ2-1; 12 bases match TRBD2. This receptor was taken from a man aged 25-45 years in good health. Source material: naive CD4+ T cells sorted from blood. Stated subset: CD45RA+ positively selected. The CDR3 sequence is CAWSGTSGKGEQFF. The CDR3 bases are TGTGCCTGGAGTGGGACTAGCGGGAAGGGTGAGCAGTTCTTC.